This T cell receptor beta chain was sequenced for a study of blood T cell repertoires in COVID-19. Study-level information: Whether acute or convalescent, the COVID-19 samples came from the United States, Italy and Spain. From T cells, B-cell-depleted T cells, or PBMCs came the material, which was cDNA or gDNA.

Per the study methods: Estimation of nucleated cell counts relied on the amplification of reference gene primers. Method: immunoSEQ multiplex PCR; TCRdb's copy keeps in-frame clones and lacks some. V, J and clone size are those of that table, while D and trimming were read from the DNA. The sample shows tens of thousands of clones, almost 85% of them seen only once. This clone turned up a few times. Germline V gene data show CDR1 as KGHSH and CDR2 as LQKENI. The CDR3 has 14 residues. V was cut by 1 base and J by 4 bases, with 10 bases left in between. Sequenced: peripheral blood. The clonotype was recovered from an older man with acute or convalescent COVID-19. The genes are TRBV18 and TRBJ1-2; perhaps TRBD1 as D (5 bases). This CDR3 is CASSPLRASYGYTF. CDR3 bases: TGTGCCAGCTCACCACTCAGGGCGTCCTATGGCTACACCTTC.